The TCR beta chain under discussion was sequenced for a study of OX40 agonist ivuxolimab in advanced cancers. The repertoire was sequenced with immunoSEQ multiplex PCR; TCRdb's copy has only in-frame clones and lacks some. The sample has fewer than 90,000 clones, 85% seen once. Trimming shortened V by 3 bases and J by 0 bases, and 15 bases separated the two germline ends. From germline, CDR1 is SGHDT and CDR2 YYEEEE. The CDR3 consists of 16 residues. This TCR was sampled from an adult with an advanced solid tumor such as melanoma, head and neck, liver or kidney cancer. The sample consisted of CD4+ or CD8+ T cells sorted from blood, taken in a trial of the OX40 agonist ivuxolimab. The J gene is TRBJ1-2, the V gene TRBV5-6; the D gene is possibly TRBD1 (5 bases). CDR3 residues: CASSSNRDGSNYGYTF. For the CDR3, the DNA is TGTGCCAGCAGCTCAAACCGGGACGGATCTAACTATGGCTACACCTTC.